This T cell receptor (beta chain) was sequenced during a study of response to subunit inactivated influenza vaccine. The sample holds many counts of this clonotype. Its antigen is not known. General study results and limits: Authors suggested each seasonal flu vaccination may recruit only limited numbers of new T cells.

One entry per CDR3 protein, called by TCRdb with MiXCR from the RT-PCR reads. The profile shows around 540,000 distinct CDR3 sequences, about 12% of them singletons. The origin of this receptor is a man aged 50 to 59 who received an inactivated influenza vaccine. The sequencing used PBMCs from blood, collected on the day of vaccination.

This chain's CDR3 is CATSARGRSTDTQYF. In DNA form, the CDR3 reads TGTGCCACCAGCGCTCGGGGGAGGAGCACAGATACGCAGTATTTT. J is TRBJ2-3 and V is TRBV24-1; tentative D call: TRBD2 (6 bases). This CDR3 has 15 residues. Germline CDR1 is KGHDR and CDR2 is SFDVKD. The ends were cut back, 7 bases at V and 0 bases at J, with 13 bases in the middle.